Presented here are 27 T cell receptor beta chains from one specimen sequenced in a study of blood T cell repertoires in COVID-19 (dated by TCRdb to the early 2020s). The library was built by means of the immunoSEQ multiplex PCR assay. TCRdb limited this immuneACCESS table to in-frame rearrangements with V and J called. A share of clones is missing; checked studies link under half to unresolved V genes, and the rest is unexplained. The sample records 300,000 to 350,000 clones, roughly 89% of which are singletons. The ten largest make up around 4.3% of the sample. The sequencing input was PBMCs or T cells enriched from blood (not recorded which). These receptors originate from a woman aged 18-30 years with acute COVID-19.

The rearrangement joins TRBV11-3 to TRBJ2-5, with D hard to call. Germline-derived CDR1 and CDR2 are SGHNT and YENEEA. The CDR3 contains 15 residues. V lost 2 bases and J 2 bases, leaving 12 bases between the germline ends. CDR3 DNA: TGTGCCAGCAGCTTACCCCGGAGCAGACAAGAGACCCAGTACTTC. Its translation: CASSLPRSRQETQYF.

The rearrangement links TRBV28 to TRBJ2-7, with TRBD1 as a possible D gene (5 bases). CDR3 length: 12 amino acids. V lost 2 bases, J lost 4 bases, and 6 bases lay in between. Per germline, CDR1 MDHEN and CDR2 SYDVKM. The DNA for the CDR3 is TGTGCCAGCAGTTTACGACAGTACGAGCAGTACTTC. This codes for CASSLRQYEQYF.

The V call is TRBV12-5, the J call TRBJ2-1, with TRBD2 matching over 11 bases. The CDR3 loop spans 15 amino acids. Germline V gene sequence: CDR1 LGHNT, CDR2 FRNRAP. Trimming at V came to 3 bases and at J to 10 bases, leaving 8 bases not matched to a gene. The CDR3: CASGFSLAGGEEQFF. CDR3 nucleotides: TGTGCTAGTGGTTTTTCCCTAGCGGGAGGAGAAGAGCAGTTCTTC.

V usage is TRBV28 and J usage is TRBJ1-5, with 10 bases that match TRBD1. There are 16 residues in the CDR3. Germline CDR1 reads MDHEN; CDR2 reads SYDVKM. The V segment lost 6 bases and the J segment 5 bases; nucleotides outside the gene matches: 10. The CDR3 coding sequence is TGTGCCAGCAGCCCGGAACCTGGACAGGGGGATCAGCCCCAGCATTTT. It is translated as CASSPEPGQGDQPQHF.

This clone was counted once. V gene TRBV19 combines with J gene TRBJ2-2; TRBD2 matches at 7 bases. The junction had 10 bases not matched to a gene; V was cut back by 7 bases and J by 5 bases. The CDR3 extends over 15 amino acids. Germline-derived CDR1 and CDR2 are LNHDA and SQIVND (reference sequence). In DNA form, the CDR3 reads TGTGCCAGTACCTGGGGTGGGGGGGGAACCGGGGAGCTGTTTTTT. Amino acid sequence: CASTWGGGGTGELFF.

This chain links TRBV28 with TRBJ2-4, with 10 bases lining up with TRBD1. Losses at the gene ends were 6 bases for V and 3 bases for J; bases not matched to a gene: 14. The CDR3 has 18 residues. Germline CDR1 and CDR2: MDHEN and SYDVKM. DNA for the CDR3: TGTGCCAGCAGGACAGGGGGCATCAGTTTAACGGGCAAAAACATTCAGTACTTC. Translated: CASRTGGISLTGKNIQYF. The full variable domain, in which reference TRBV28 and TRBJ2-4 provide the parts outside the CDR3, is DVKVTQSSRYLVKRTGEKVFLECVQDMDHENMFWYRQDPGLGLRLIYFSYDVKMKEKGDIPEGYSVSREKKERFSLILESASTNQTSMYLCASRTGGISLTGKNIQYFGAGTRLSVL.

V usage is TRBV29-1 and J usage is TRBJ1-2; 11 nucleotides align to TRBD1. V shed 4 bases and J 5 bases; nucleotides not matched to a gene: 12. Germline V gene sequence: CDR1 SQVTM, CDR2 ANQGSEA. The CDR3 sequence is 16 residues long. The CDR3: CSVGVGGQGARYGYTF. Here the CDR3 DNA reads TGCAGCGTTGGGGTTGGCGGACAGGGGGCCCGGTATGGCTACACCTTC.

The V call is TRBV9, the J call TRBJ2-1; 9 nucleotides align to TRBD2. Germline CDR1 reads SGDLS; CDR2 reads YYNGEE. Trimming removed 4 bases from V and 14 bases from J; junction bases left unmatched: 16. The CDR3 sequence is 15 residues long. The CDR3 sequence: CASSPHDGLASSKFF. DNA for the CDR3: TGTGCCAGCAGCCCCCATGATGGACTAGCGTCTTCGAAGTTCTTC.

J is TRBJ2-5 and V is TRBV5-1; D unclear. V was cut by 2 bases and J by 5 bases, with 10 bases left in between. Germline CDR1 and CDR2: SGHRS and YFSETQ. The CDR3 sequence is 13 residues long. CDR3: CASSFQVLETQYF. CDR3 DNA sequence: TGCGCCAGCAGCTTTCAGGTATTGGAGACCCAGTACTTC.

The gene calls are TRBV10-1 and TRBJ1-1, with unresolved D. In germline, CDR1 is WNHNN, CDR2 SYGVQD (reference sequence). V was trimmed by 3 bases and J by 3 bases, leaving 5 bases between them. This CDR3 comprises 12 residues. CDR3 sequence (DNA): TGCGCCAGCAGTGATCCGGACACTGAAGCTTTCTTT. The encoded protein is CASSDPDTEAFF.

The rearrangement uses TRBV7-9 and TRBJ2-1, with D possibly matching TRBD2 (6 bases). Trimming took off 2 bases at V and 3 bases at J, with 14 bases between the two ends. Germline CDR1 SEHNR, CDR2 FQNEAQ (reference sequence). CDR3 length: 16 residues. CDR3 residues: CASSLIATSYYNEQFF. The CDR3 nucleotides read TGTGCCAGCAGCTTAATCGCCACTAGCTACTACAATGAGCAGTTCTTC.

This clone has a single count. The J gene is TRBJ2-3, the V gene TRBV11-2; 11 positions agree with TRBD2. The CDR3 contains 14 residues. Per germline, CDR1 SGHAT and CDR2 FQNNGV. After removal of 0 bases from V and 12 bases from J, the junction contained 5 bases not matched to a gene. CDR3 region: CASSLEGTSGRQYF. CDR3 sequence (DNA): TGTGCCAGCAGCTTAGAGGGCACTAGCGGGAGACAGTATTTT.

This clone was seen a handful of times. One end of the junction fails to match germline, which may point to a read error. The rearrangement links TRBV7-2 to TRBJ1-2; TRBD1 agrees at 9 bases. The CDR3 has 15 amino acids. Germline V CDR1 and CDR2: SGHTA, FQGNSA. The CDR3 DNA reads as TGTGCCAGCACCTTACAGGGGGCGCGGAACTATGGCTACACCTTC. Amino acids: CASTLQGARNYGYTF.

The CDR3 sequence is CASSTGLAGGTGELFF. CDR3 nucleotides: TGTGCCAGTAGTACCGGACTAGCGGGAGGAACCGGGGAGCTGTTTTTT. The chain combines TRBV19 with TRBJ2-2; 14 bases are a match to TRBD2. With V trimmed by 4 bases and J by 5 bases, 3 bases remained unmatched. Germline V gives CDR1 LNHDA, CDR2 SQIVND (reference sequence). The CDR3 is made up of 16 amino acids.

The chain joins TRBV28 to TRBJ1-2; D is possibly TRBD1 (5 bases). The CDR3 length is 14 residues. Germline V CDR1 and CDR2: MDHEN, SYDVKM. V was clipped by 7 bases and J by 3 bases, with 15 bases between them. The CDR3 bases are TGTGCCAGCACCGCGATAGCCAGGGACTATGGCTACACCTTC. Translating gives CASTAIARDYGYTF.

This chain uses TRBV28 with TRBJ1-5; D remains ambiguous. Germline loops: CDR1 MDHEN, CDR2 SYDVKM. This CDR3 contains 15 residues. With 3 bases removed from V and 5 bases from J, the gap between germline ends came to 14 bases. In nucleotides, the CDR3 is TGTGCCAGCAGTTTGGGCAGGATCCCTTATCAGCCCCAGCATTTT. Protein sequence: CASSLGRIPYQPQHF. Combining the CDR3 with reference TRBV28 and TRBJ1-5 gives the whole variable domain DVKVTQSSRYLVKRTGEKVFLECVQDMDHENMFWYRQDPGLGLRLIYFSYDVKMKEKGDIPEGYSVSREKKERFSLILESASTNQTSMYLCASSLGRIPYQPQHFGDGTRLSIL.

The chain is built from TRBV12-5 and TRBJ2-3; weak D call: TRBD1 (6 bases). V lost 6 bases and J lost 1, with 14 bases in between. The CDR3 has 15 amino acids. Germline CDR1 LGHNT, CDR2 FRNRAP. CDR3 in amino acids: CASGTGRLGTDTQYF. The DNA for the CDR3 is TGTGCTAGTGGAACAGGGCGCCTAGGCACAGATACGCAGTATTTT. The whole variable domain, filled in from reference TRBV12-5 and TRBJ2-3, reads DARVTQTPRHKVTEMGQEVTMRCQPILGHNTVFWYRQTMMQGLELLAYFRNRAPLDDSGMPKDRFSAEMPDATLATLKIQPSEPRDSAVYFCASGTGRLGTDTQYFGPGTRLTVL.

This chain uses TRBV18 with TRBJ1-2, with D hard to call. This CDR3 has 13 residues. CDR1 is KGHSH, CDR2 LQKENI, per germline. The V end was cut by 3 bases, the J end by 8 bases, with 13 bases between. CDR3 sequence (DNA): TGTGCCAGCTCACCCCCGGGTGTAGAGGGCTACACCTTC. Encoded protein: CASSPPGVEGYTF.

The chain couples TRBV18 to TRBJ1-2; D ambiguous. V lost 6 bases, J lost 1 base, and 15 bases lay in between. The CDR3 is 15 residues long. CDR1 KGHSH and CDR2 LQKENI come from the germline V gene. DNA of the CDR3: TGTGCCAGCTCCATTGACGGACTCTATAACTATGGCTACACCTTC. Protein product: CASSIDGLYNYGYTF.

V gene TRBV7-9 combines with J gene TRBJ1-1; 9 nucleotides align to TRBD1. The CDR3 extends over 15 amino acids. In germline, CDR1 is SEHNR, CDR2 FQNEAQ (reference sequence). The trim removed 5 bases at V and 3 bases at J, leaving 7 bases unmatched. CDR3: CASSLRTGVYTEAFF. The CDR3 DNA follows: TGTGCCAGCAGCCTCCGGACAGGGGTCTACACTGAAGCTTTCTTT.

This clone was seen only once. V is TRBV6-4 and J is TRBJ2-1; 9 nucleotides line up with TRBD2. V was pared by 5 bases and J by 5 bases, with 13 bases of the junction left unmatched. The CDR3 runs 17 residues. Per the germline V gene, CDR1 is MRHNA and CDR2 is SNTAGT. The CDR3 nucleotides are TGTGCCAGCAGTAGAGGTTTGGCGGGGGGGACTCACAATGAGCAGTTCTTC. This encodes CASSRGLAGGTHNEQFF.

The genes are TRBV28 and TRBJ1-5; no firm D call. V lost 10 bases and J lost 0, with 13 bases in between. The CDR3 has 14 amino acids. From germline, CDR1 is MDHEN and CDR2 SYDVKM. The CDR3 coding sequence is TGTGCCACAGGAACCTGGATTAGCAATCAGCCCCAGCATTTT. This codes for CATGTWISNQPQHF.

This chain connects TRBV7-8 to TRBJ2-3; 7 bases are shared with TRBD2. J lost 3 bases, V lost 1 base, and 13 bases had no gene match. This CDR3 region has 18 residues. In germline, CDR1 is SGHVS, CDR2 FQNEAQ. The chain's CDR3 is CASSLGGGSLGRTDTQYF. DNA for the CDR3: TGTGCCAGCAGCTTAGGGGGCGGGAGTTTAGGGAGAACAGATACGCAGTATTTT. The whole variable domain, remainder taken from reference TRBV7-8 and TRBJ2-3, is GAGVSQSPRYKVAKRGQDVALRCDPISGHVSLFWYQQALGQGPEFLTYFQNEAQLDKSGLPSDRFFAERPEGSVSTLKIQRTQQEDSAVYLCASSLGGGSLGRTDTQYFGPGTRLTVL.

The chain couples TRBV6-5 to TRBJ1-6, with D maybe TRBD1 (5 bases). This CDR3 has 15 amino acids. The V gene's germline CDR1 is MNHEY and CDR2 SVGAGI. Trimming removed 6 bases at V and 6 bases at J, with 15 bases between. The CDR3 spells CASSTRRGGNSPLHF. The CDR3 bases are TGTGCCAGCAGCACCCGGAGGGGTGGTAATTCACCCCTCCACTTT.

V usage is TRBV25-1 and J usage is TRBJ2-5, with TRBD2 identical over 7 bases. This CDR3 comprises 13 residues. Trimming at V came to 10 bases and at J to 4 bases, leaving 9 bases not matched to a gene. The germline CDR1 and CDR2 sequences are MGHDK and SYGVNS. Written as DNA, the CDR3 is TGTGCCATGAGGGCGGGAGTGGGAGAGACCCAGTACTTC. It codes for CAMRAGVGETQYF.

About this clone itself: The same CDR3 arises from other DNA sequences in this sample as well. The chain combines TRBV7-3 with TRBJ2-7, with TRBD2 identical over 9 bases. This CDR3 has 13 amino acids. With V trimmed by 0 bases and J by 6 bases, 0 bases remained unmatched. Germline V gene data show CDR1 as SGHTA and CDR2 as FQGTGA. CDR3 region: CASSLTSGSEQYF. Written as DNA, the CDR3 is TGTGCCAGCAGCTTAACTAGCGGGAGCGAGCAGTACTTC.

The J gene is TRBJ1-5, the V gene TRBV18; TRBD1 matches at 8 bases. CDR1 and CDR2 (germline): KGHSH, LQKENI. V shed 5 bases, J shed 8 bases, and the junction held 5 bases outside the gene matches. The CDR3 length is 13 residues. The DNA for the CDR3 is TGTGCCAGCTCATCGGACAGGGATGAGCCCCAGCATTTT. Translation: CASSSDRDEPQHF.